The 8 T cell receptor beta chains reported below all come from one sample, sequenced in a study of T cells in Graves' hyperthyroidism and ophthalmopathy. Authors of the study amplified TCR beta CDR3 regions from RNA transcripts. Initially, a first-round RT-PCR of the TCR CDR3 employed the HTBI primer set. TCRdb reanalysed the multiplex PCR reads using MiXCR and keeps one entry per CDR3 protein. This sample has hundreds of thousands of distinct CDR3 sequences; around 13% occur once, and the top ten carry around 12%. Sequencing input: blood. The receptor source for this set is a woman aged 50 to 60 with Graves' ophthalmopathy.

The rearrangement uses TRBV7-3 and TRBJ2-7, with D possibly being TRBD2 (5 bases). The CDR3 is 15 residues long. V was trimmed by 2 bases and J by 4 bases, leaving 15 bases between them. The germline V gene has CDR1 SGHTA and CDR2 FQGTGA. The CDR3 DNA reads TGTGCCAGCAGCTTATATGTGGGAGTATCGTACGAGCAGTACTTC. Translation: CASSLYVGVSYEQYF.

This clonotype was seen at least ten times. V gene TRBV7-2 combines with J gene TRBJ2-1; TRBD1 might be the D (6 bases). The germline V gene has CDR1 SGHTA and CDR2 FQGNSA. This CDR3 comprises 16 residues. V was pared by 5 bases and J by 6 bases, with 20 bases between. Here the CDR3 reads CASSPRQAYPPNEQFF. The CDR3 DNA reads TGTGCCAGCAGCCCTCGACAGGCCTACCCCCCCAATGAGCAGTTCTTC.

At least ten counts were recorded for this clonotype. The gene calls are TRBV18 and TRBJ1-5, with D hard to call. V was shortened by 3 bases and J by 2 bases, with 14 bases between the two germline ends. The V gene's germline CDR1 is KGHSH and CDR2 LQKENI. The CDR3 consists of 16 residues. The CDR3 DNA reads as TGTGCCAGCTCACCCGTTCTTTTACGTGGCAATCAGCCCCAGCATTTT. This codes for CASSPVLLRGNQPQHF.

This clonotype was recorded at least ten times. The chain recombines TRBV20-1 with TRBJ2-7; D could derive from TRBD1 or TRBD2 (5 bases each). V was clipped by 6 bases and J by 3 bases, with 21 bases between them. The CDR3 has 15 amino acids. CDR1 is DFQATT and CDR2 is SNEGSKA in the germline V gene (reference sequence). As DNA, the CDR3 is TGCAGTGCCAATAACCGGGACCGCGACCACTACGAGCAGTACTTC. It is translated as CSANNRDRDHYEQYF.

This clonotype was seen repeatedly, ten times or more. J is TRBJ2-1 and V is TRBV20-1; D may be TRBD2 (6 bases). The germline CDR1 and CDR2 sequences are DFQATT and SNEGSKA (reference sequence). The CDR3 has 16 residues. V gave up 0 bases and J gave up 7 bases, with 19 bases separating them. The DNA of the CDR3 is TGCAGTGCTAGAGATCAGTGGCGGGGCTACGTTAATGAGCAGTTCTTC. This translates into CSARDQWRGYVNEQFF.

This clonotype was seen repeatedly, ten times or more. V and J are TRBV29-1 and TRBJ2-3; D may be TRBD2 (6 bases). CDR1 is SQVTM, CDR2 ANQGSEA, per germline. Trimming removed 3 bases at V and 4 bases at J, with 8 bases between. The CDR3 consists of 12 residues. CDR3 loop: CSVEGTADTQYF. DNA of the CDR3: TGCAGCGTTGAGGGGACTGCAGATACGCAGTATTTT.

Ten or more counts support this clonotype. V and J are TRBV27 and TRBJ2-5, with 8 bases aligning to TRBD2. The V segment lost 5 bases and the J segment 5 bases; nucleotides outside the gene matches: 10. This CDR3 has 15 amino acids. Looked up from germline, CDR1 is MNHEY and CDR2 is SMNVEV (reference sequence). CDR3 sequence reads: CASSLMVAGRETQYF. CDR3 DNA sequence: TGTGCCAGCAGTCTCATGGTAGCGGGACGGGAGACCCAGTACTTC.

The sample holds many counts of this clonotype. The CDR3: CAWSYGPRDTQYF. The DNA for the CDR3 is TGTGCCTGGAGTTACGGTCCCAGAGATACGCAGTATTTT. The chain combines TRBV30 with TRBJ2-3; D is uncertain. The CDR3 extends over 13 amino acids. In germline, CDR1 is GTSNPN, CDR2 SVGIG (reference sequence). Trimming took 2 bases from V and 5 from J, leaving 11 bases between them.